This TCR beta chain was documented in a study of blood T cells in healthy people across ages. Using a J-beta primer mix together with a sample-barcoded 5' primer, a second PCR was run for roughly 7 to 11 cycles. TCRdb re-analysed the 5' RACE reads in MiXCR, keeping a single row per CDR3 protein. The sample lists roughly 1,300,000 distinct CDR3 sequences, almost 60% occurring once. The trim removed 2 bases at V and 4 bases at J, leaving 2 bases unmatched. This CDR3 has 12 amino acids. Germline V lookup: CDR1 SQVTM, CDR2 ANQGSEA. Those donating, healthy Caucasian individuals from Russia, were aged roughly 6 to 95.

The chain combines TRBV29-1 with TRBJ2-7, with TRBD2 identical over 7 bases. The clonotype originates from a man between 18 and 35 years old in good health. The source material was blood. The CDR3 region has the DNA TGCAGCGTTGAATGGGAGGGATACGAGCAGTACTTC. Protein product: CSVEWEGYEQYF.